The following is a TCR beta chain sequence with its context. The antigen remains unidentified. TCRdb fed the RT-PCR reads into MiXCR, producing one record per CDR3 protein. The sample includes some 500,000 distinct CDR3 sequences, about 25% seen only once; the top ten take 1.5% to 2%. Germline CDR1 and CDR2: ENHRY and SYGVKD. The CDR3 runs to 14 residues. V dropped 5 bases and J dropped 5; count of bases not matched to a gene: 2. This entry comes from a study of response to subunit inactivated influenza vaccine. Regarding the study as a whole: The authors proposed limited new T cell recruitment per seasonal influenza vaccination.

The sequence came from a middle-aged man who received an inactivated influenza vaccine. Sequenced here: CD4+ T cells sorted from PBMCs, sampled 5 days after vaccination. The V and J genes are TRBV10-3 and TRBJ2-1, with 11 positions matching TRBD2. The CDR3 region has the DNA TGTGCCATCAGTTTACTAGCGGGAGACAATGAGCAGTTCTTC. It specifies CAISLLAGDNEQFF.